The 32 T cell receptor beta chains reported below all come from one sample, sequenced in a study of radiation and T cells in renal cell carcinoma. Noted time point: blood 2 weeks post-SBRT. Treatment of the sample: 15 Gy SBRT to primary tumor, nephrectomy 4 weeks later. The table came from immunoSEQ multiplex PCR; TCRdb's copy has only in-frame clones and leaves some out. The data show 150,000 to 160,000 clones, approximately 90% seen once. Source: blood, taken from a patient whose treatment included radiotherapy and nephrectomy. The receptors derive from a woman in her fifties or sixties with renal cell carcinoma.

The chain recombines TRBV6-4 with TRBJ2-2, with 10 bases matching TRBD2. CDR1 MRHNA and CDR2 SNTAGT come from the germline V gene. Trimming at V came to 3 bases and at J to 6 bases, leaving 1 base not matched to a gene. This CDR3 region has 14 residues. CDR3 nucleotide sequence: TGTGCCAGCAGTGAGCTAGCGGGGGCCGGGGAGCTGTTTTTT. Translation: CASSELAGAGELFF.

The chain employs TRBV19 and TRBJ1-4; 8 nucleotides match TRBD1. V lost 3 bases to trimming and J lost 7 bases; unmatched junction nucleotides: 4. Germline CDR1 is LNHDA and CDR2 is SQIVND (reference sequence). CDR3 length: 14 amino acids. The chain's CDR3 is CASSMTGDGEKLFF. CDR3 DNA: TGTGCCAGTAGTATGACAGGGGACGGTGAAAAACTGTTTTTT.

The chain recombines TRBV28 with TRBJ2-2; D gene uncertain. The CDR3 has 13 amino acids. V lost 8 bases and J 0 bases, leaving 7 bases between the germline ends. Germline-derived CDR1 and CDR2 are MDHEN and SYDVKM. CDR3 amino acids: CASGVSNTGELFF. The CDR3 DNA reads TGTGCCAGCGGAGTTTCGAACACCGGGGAGCTGTTTTTT.

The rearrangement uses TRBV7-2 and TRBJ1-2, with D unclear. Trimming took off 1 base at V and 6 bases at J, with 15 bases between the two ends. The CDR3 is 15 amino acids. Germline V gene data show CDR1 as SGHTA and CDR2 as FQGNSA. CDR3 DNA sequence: TGTGCCAGCAGCTTAGAACTTCTCATGTTGGATGGCTACACCTTC. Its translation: CASSLELLMLDGYTF. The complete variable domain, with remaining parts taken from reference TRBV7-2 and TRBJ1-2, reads GAGVSQSPSNKVTEKGKDVELRCDPISGHTALYWYRQSLGQGLEFLIYFQGNSAPDKSGLPSDRFSAERTGGSVSTLTIQRTQQEDSAVYLCASSLELLMLDGYTFGSGTRLTVV.

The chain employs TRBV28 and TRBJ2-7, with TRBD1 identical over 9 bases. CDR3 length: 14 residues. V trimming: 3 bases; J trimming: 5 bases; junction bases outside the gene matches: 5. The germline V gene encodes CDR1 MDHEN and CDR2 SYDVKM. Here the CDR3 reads CASSLWTGADEQYF. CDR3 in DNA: TGTGCCAGCAGTTTGTGGACAGGGGCGGACGAGCAGTACTTC.

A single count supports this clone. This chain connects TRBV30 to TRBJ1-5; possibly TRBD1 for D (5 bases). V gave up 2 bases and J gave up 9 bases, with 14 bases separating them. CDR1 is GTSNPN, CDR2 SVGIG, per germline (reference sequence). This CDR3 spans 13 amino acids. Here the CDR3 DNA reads TGTGCCTGGAGTCGACTGGGGCGGTGGCCCCAGCATTTT. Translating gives CAWSRLGRWPQHF.

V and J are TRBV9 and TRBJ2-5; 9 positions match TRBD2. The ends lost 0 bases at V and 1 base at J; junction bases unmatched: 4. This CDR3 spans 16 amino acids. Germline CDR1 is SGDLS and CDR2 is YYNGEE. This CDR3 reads CASSVGSSGVQETQYF. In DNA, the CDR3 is TGTGCCAGCAGCGTAGGATCTAGCGGGGTCCAAGAGACCCAGTACTTC.

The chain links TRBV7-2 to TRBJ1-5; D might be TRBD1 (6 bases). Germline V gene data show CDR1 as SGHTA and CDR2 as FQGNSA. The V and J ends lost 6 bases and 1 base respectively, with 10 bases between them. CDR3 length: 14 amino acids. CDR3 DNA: TGTGCCAGCAGTCCCGGGGGCAGCAATCAGCCCCAGCATTTT. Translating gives CASSPGGSNQPQHF.

CDR3 DNA: TGTGCCATCAGTGAGTCGCGTGAGAGGGAGACCCAGTACTTC. The encoded protein is CAISESRERETQYF. The rearrangement links TRBV10-3 to TRBJ2-5; unclear D gene. V was trimmed by 0 bases and J by 5 bases, leaving 10 bases between them. The V gene's germline CDR1 is ENHRY and CDR2 SYGVKD. CDR3 length equals 14 residues.

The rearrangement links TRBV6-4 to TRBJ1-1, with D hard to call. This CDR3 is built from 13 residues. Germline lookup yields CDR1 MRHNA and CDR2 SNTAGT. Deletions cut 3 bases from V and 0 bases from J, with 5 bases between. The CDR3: CASSEQLNTEAFF. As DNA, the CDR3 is TGTGCCAGCAGTGAACAGCTGAACACTGAAGCTTTCTTT.

CDR3: CASSLWTGGEETQYF. DNA of the CDR3: TGTGCCAGCAGCTTATGGACGGGGGGAGAAGAGACCCAGTACTTC. The chain couples TRBV11-2 to TRBJ2-5, with 7 bases lining up with TRBD2. Per germline, CDR1 SGHAT and CDR2 FQNNGV. The CDR3 is 15 residues long. V was pared by 2 bases and J by 3 bases, with 6 bases of the junction left unmatched.

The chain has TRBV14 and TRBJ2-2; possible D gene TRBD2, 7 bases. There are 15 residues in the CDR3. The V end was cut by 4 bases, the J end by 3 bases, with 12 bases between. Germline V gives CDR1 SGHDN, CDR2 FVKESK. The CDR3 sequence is CASSPRGPDTGELFF. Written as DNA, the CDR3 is TGTGCCAGCAGCCCGCGGGGGCCGGACACCGGGGAGCTGTTTTTT.

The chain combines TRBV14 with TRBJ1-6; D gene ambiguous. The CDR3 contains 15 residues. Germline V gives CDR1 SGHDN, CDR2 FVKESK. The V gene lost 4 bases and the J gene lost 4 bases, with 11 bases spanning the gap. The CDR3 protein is CASSRQGLYNSPLHF. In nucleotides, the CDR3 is TGTGCCAGCAGCCGCCAAGGCTTATATAATTCACCCCTCCACTTT.

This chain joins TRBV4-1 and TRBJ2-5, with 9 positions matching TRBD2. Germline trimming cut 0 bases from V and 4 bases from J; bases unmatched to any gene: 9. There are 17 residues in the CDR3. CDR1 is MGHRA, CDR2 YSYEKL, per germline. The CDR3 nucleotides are TGCGCCAGCAGCCAAGATGCGAGCGGGGGGCTTCGAGAGACCCAGTACTTC. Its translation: CASSQDASGGLRETQYF.

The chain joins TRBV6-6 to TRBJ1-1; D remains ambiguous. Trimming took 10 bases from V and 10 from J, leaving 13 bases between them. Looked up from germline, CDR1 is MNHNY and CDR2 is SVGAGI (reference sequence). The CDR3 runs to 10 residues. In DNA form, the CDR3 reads TGTGCCACCTTTTGGGGTGCAGCTTTCTTT. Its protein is CATFWGAAFF.

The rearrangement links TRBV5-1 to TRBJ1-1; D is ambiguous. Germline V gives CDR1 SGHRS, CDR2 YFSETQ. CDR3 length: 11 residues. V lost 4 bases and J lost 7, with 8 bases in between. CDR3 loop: CASSNSIEAFF. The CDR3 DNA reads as TGCGCCAGCAGCAATTCAATTGAAGCTTTCTTT. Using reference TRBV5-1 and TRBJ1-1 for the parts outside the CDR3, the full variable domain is KAGVTQTPRYLIKTRGQQVTLSCSPISGHRSVSWYQQTPGQGLQFLFEYFSETQRNKGNFPGRFSGRQFSNSRSEMNVSTLELGDSALYLCASSNSIEAFFGQGTRLTVV.

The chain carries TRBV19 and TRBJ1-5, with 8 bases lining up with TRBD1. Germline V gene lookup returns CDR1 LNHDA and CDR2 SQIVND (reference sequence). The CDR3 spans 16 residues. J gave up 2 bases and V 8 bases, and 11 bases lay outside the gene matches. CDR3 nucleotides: TGTGCCAGTGGCCAGACAGGGGTTGGAGGCAATCAGCCCCAGCATTTT. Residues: CASGQTGVGGNQPQHF.

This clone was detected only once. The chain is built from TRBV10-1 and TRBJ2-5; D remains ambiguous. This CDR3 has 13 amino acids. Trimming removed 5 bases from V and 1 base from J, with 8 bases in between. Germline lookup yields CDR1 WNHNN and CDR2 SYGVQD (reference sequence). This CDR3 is CASSSRVQETQYF. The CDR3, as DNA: TGCGCCAGCAGTAGCCGTGTCCAAGAGACCCAGTACTTC.

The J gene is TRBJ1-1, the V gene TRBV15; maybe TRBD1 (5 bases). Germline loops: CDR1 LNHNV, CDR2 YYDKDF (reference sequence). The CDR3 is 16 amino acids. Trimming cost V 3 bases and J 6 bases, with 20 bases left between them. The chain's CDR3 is CATSSSWGGARAEAFF. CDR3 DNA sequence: TGTGCCACCAGCAGTTCGTGGGGGGGTGCGAGAGCTGAAGCTTTCTTT.

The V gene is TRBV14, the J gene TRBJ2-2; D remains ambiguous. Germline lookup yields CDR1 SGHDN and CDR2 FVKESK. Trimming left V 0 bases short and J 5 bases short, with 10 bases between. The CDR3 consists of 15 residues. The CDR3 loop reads CASSQEGWITGELFF. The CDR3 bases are TGTGCCAGCAGCCAAGAAGGGTGGATAACCGGGGAGCTGTTTTTT.

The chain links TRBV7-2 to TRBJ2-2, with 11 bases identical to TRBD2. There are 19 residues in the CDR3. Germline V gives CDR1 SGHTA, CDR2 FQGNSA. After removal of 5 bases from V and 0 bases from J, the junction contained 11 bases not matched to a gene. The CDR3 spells CASSDIAGGPYTNTGELFF. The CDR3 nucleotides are TGTGCCAGCAGCGACATAGCGGGGGGGCCCTATACGAACACCGGGGAGCTGTTTTTT.

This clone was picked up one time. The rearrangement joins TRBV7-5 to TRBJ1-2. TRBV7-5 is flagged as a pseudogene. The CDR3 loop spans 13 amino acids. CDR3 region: CARSLARAPRYTF. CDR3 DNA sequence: TGTGCCAGAAGCTTAGCCAGAGCCCCCCGCTACACCTTC.

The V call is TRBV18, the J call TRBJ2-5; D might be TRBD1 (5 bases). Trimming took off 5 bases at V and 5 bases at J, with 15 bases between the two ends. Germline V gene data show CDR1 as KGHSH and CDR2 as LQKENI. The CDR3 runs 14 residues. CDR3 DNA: TGTGCCAGCTCAGGGGCCAGCACCAGGGAGACCCAGTACTTC. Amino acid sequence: CASSGASTRETQYF.

The CDR3 DNA follows: TGTGCCAGCAGCCAGCCCGGGACGCACCAGAGCTCCTACGAGCAGTACTTC. Translating gives CASSQPGTHQSSYEQYF. The V call is TRBV7-9, the J call TRBJ2-7; D might be TRBD1 or TRBD2, each matching 5 bases. This CDR3 contains 17 residues. The V gene lost 5 bases and the J gene lost 0 bases, with 20 bases spanning the gap. Germline CDR1 SEHNR, CDR2 FQNEAQ (reference sequence). The variable domain in full, with the rest retrieved from reference TRBV7-9 and TRBJ2-7, is DTGVSQNPRHKITKRGQNVTFRCDPISEHNRLYWYRQTLGQGPEFLTYFQNEAQLEKSRLLSDRFSAERPKGSFSTLEIQRTEQGDSAMYLCASSQPGTHQSSYEQYFGPGTRLTVT.

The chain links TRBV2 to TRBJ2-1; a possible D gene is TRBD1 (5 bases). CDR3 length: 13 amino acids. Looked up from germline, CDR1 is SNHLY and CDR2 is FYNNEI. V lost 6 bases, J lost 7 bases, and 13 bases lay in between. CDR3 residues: CASSGEQDNEQFF. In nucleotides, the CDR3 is TGTGCCAGCAGCGGAGAACAGGATAATGAGCAGTTCTTC. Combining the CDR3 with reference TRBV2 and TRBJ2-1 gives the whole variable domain EPEVTQTPSHQVTQMGQEVILRCVPISNHLYFYWYRQILGQKVEFLVSFYNNEISEKSEIFDDQFSVERPDGSNFTLKIRSTKLEDSAMYFCASSGEQDNEQFFGPGTRLTVL.

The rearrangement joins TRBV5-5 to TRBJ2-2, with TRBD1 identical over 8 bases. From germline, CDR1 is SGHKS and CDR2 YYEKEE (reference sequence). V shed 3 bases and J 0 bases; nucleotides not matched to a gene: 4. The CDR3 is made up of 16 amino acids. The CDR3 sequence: CASSSTGATNTGELFF. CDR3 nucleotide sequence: TGTGCCAGCAGCTCGACAGGGGCGACGAACACCGGGGAGCTGTTTTTT.

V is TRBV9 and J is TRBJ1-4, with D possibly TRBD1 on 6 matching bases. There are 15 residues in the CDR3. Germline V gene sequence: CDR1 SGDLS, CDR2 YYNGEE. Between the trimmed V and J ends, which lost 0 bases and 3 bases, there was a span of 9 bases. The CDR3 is CASSVATGPNEKLFF. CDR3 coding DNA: TGTGCCAGCAGCGTAGCTACAGGGCCTAATGAAAAACTGTTTTTT.

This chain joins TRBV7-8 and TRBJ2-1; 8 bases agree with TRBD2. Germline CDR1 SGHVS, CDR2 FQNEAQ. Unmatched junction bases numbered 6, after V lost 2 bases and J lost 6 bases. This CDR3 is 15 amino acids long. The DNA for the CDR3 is TGTGCCAGCAGCTTACCACTAGCGGCTCGCAATGAGCAGTTCTTC. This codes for CASSLPLAARNEQFF.

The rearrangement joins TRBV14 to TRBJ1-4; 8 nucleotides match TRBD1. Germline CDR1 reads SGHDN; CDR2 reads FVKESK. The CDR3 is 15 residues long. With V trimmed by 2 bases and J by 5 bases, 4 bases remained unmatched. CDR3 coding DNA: TGTGCCAGCAGCCAACGACAGGGGCTAAATGAAAAACTGTTTTTT. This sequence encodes CASSQRQGLNEKLFF.

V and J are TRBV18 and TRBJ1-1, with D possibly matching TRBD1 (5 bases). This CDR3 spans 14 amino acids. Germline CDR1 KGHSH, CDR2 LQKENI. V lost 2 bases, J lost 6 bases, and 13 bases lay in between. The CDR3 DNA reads TGTGCCAGCTCACCAGCGGGGCGAGTGGCTGAAGCTTTCTTT. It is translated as CASSPAGRVAEAFF.

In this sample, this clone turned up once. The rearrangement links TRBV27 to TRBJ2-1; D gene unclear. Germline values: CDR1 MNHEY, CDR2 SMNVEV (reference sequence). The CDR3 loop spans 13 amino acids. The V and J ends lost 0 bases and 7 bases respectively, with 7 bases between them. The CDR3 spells CASSLSGENEQFF. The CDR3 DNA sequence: TGTGCCAGCAGTTTATCCGGTGAAAATGAGCAGTTCTTC.

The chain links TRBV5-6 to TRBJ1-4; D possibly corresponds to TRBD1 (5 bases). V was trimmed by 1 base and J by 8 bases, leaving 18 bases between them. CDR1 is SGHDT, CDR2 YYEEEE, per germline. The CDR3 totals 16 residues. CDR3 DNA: TGTGCCAGCAGCTTGTTTGGGGGGAGTGGGAGAGAAAAACTGTTTTTT. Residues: CASSLFGGSGREKLFF.